This TCR beta chain is drawn from a study of T-cell reconstitution after alpha-beta-depleted transplantation in children. Only a few counts were recorded for this clonotype. This CDR3 spans 17 amino acids. Trimming removed 2 bases from V and 5 bases from J; junction bases left unmatched: 12. Looked up from germline, CDR1 is SGHRS and CDR2 is YFSETQ. The TCRbeta library was prepared with unique molecular identifiers. One entry per CDR3 protein results from TCRdb running MiXCR on the PCR reads. Seen here are 450,000 to 550,000 distinct CDR3 sequences, more than 9.5% observed once, and the top ten hold roughly 15%.

The sequence derives from a female patient aged 2-9 years who had a stem cell transplant for aplastic anemia, so the T cells may come from the graft donor. V gene TRBV5-1 combines with J gene TRBJ2-1; 8 bases line up with TRBD2. The material was PBMCs, mostly from graft donor cells, obtained 180 days after TCRalphabeta/CD19-depleted stem cell transplant. The CDR3 loop reads CASSFRSGSGGDNEQFF. The CDR3, as DNA: TGCGCCAGCAGCTTCAGGAGCGGGAGTGGAGGGGACAATGAGCAGTTCTTC.